Listed below are T cell receptor beta chains from one sample, sequenced in a study of blood T cell repertoires in COVID-19. Generated by immunoSEQ multiplex PCR, the TCRdb table keeps only in-frame clones and is missing some. The sample holds approximately 47,000 clones; approximately 88% are singletons and the top ten take roughly 13%. What was sequenced was peripheral blood. The receptors stem from a human donor with active COVID-19. The donor label of this sample is uncertain. Both conserved end residues are part of each CDR3. D genes are given only for firm matches. Not all rows give a size; the values are once, few, many and, for expanded clones, a class.

TRBD2	TRBV2	TRBJ2-7	few	TGTGCCAGCACCGGGACTAGCGGCGTGGGGCAGTACTTC	CASTGTSGVGQYF
NA	TRBV30	TRBJ2-5	once	TGTGCCTGGAGTGTACTACAAGAGACCCAGTACTTC	CAWSVLQETQYF
NA	TRBV7-9	TRBJ2-3	NA	TGTGCCAGCAGACTCGCTGGCGGGACGACAGATACGCAGTATTTT	CASRLAGGTTDTQYF
TRBD1	TRBV6-5	TRBJ1-3	NA	TGTGCCAGCAGTTGGGACAGCAGAGGCGGAAACACCATATATTTT	CASSWDSRGGNTIYF
TRBD1	TRBV27	TRBJ1-2	NA	TGTGCCAGCAGTGACGGGACAGGGACCAACTATGGCTACACCTTC	CASSDGTGTNYGYTF
TRBD2	TRBV3-1/TRBV3-2	TRBJ2-5	NA	TGTGCCAGCAGCCAAGCAGCGGGGGGGTACCAAGAGACCCAGTACTTC	CASSQAAGGYQETQYF
NA	TRBV12-5	TRBJ2-2	NA	TGTGCTAGTGGTCGGCCGACAGTAGATGGGACCGGGGAGCTGTTTTTT	CASGRPTVDGTGELFF
TRBD1	TRBV27	TRBJ1-4	NA	TGTGCCACCAGACCTGGGACAGGGGATTATGGACGTGAAAAACTGTTTTTT	CATRPGTGDYGREKLFF
TRBD1	TRBV6-5	TRBJ2-3	NA	TGTGCCTCCAAACAGGGGGCGGCGGGTATGGATACGCAGTATTTT	CASKQGAAGMDTQYF
TRBD1	TRBV5-6	TRBJ1-5	NA	TGTGCCAGCAGCTCATACAGGGGGATGGTCAATCAGCCCCAGCATTTT	CASSSYRGMVNQPQHF
NA	TRBV7-3	TRBJ1-2	NA	TGTGCCAGCAGCTTATTGGGAGGCGGCTATGGCTACACCTTC	CASSLLGGGYGYTF
TRBD1	TRBV2	TRBJ1-2	few	TGTGCCAGCAGCGCCATGACAGGGTACTATGGCTACACCTTC	CASSAMTGYYGYTF
NA	TRBV2	TRBJ2-3	NA	TGTGCCAGCAGTGAAAGGGGGAAAAACTGGAACACAGATACGCAGTATTTT	CASSERGKNWNTDTQYF
NA	TRBV18	TRBJ1-1	NA	TGTGCCAGCTCACCCGATTTTGGGAGGTACACTGAAGCTTTCTTT	CASSPDFGRYTEAFF
NA	TRBV14	TRBJ1-4	NA	TGTGCCAGCAGCCGGGCCAGATCTAATGAAAAACTGTTTTTT	CASSRARSNEKLFF
NA	TRBV19	TRBJ2-1	NA	TGTGCCAGTAGTATAACGCAGGGTGAGCAGTTCTTC	CASSITQGEQFF
TRBD2	TRBV10-2	TRBJ2-7	NA	TGCGCCAGCAGTCGGGGGGCCTACGAGCAGTACTTC	CASSRGAYEQYF
TRBD1	TRBV25-1	TRBJ1-6	NA	TGTGCCAGCAGCCCGACAGGGGGGGATTCACCCCTCCACTTT	CASSPTGGDSPLHF
NA	TRBV5-4	TRBJ2-7	NA	TGTGCCAGCAGCTTGCTTGGGGCCGCCGAGCAGTACTTC	CASSLLGAAEQYF
NA	TRBV4-1	TRBJ1-6	NA	TGCGCCAGCAGCCAAGTTTTGGGAGGGCTCCCCGTAGGTAGGGCACCCCTCCACTTT	CASSQVLGGLPVGRAPLHF
TRBD1	TRBV18	TRBJ2-7	NA	TGTGCCAGCTCACTAACGGGACAGGGCCACGAGCAGTACTTC	CASSLTGQGHEQYF
TRBD1	TRBV5-1	TRBJ2-2	NA	TGCGCCAGCAGTGTACAGGGGGCATCCGGGGAGCTGTTTTTT	CASSVQGASGELFF
NA	TRBV5-1	TRBJ1-6	NA	TGCGCCAGCAGCTTAGCAGCGAGCTCCTATAATTCACCCCTCCACTTT	CASSLAASSYNSPLHF
NA	TRBV10-3	TRBJ2-3	NA	TGTGCCATCAGTGAAGGCGTTATAGCAACAGATACGCAGTATTTT	CAISEGVIATDTQYF
TRBD1	TRBV5-1	TRBJ2-3	NA	TGCGCCAGCAGCGGACAGGGGGTAGGGACAGATACGCAGTATTTT	CASSGQGVGTDTQYF
TRBD2	TRBV19	TRBJ2-1	NA	TGTGCCAGTATTCCCGGGGCTAGCGGGAGAAACAATGAGCAGTTCTTC	CASIPGASGRNNEQFF
TRBD1	TRBV6-2/TRBV6-3	TRBJ2-7	NA	TGTGCCAGCAGTTCCATACAAGGGACAGGGGGAACCTACGAGCAGTACTTC	CASSSIQGTGGTYEQYF
TRBD2	TRBV4-2	TRBJ2-1	NA	TGTGCCAGCAGCCAAGAAAAGCGGGGGTACAATGAGCAGTTCTTC	CASSQEKRGYNEQFF
NA	TRBV29-1	TRBJ2-1	NA	TGCAGCGTTGTTTCTTCGGACAGAAACTACAATGAGCAGTTCTTC	CSVVSSDRNYNEQFF
NA	TRBV4-2	TRBJ1-2	NA	TGTGCCAGCAGCCAAGAGCCCGGACAGCTGTCCTATGGCTACACCTTC	CASSQEPGQLSYGYTF
NA	TRBV7-2	TRBJ2-3	NA	TGTGCCAGCAGCGCAGGACAGAACACAGATACGCAGTATTTT	CASSAGQNTDTQYF
TRBD2	TRBV7-6	TRBJ2-1	NA	TGTGCCAGCAGCTCACCAAGAGAGACTAGCTTCTACAATGAGCAGTTCTTC	CASSSPRETSFYNEQFF
TRBD1	TRBV7-9	TRBJ2-5	NA	TGTGCCAGCAGCTTGCCCGGGACAGGGGGCGAGGAGACCCAGTACTTC	CASSLPGTGGEETQYF
NA	TRBV6-5	TRBJ1-6	NA	TGTGCCAGCAGTAGAAGACAGAATAATTCACCCCTCCACTTT	CASSRRQNNSPLHF
TRBD2	TRBV6-6	TRBJ2-5	NA	TGTGCCAGCAGTTACGGGGGGACTAGCGGGCAAGAGACCCAGTACTTC	CASSYGGTSGQETQYF
NA	TRBV5-5	TRBJ2-7	NA	TGTGCCAGCAGCATATCGATGGCAGGGCCCTTATCCTACGAGCAGTACTTC	CASSISMAGPLSYEQYF
NA	TRBV7-9	TRBJ1-1	NA	TGTGCCAGCAGCGAGATCGGCGGGGTTGTGAACACTGAAGCTTTCTTT	CASSEIGGVVNTEAFF
TRBD2	TRBV19	TRBJ2-5	NA	TGTGCCAGTAGTATATCGCTAGCGGGGGAGACCCAGTACTTC	CASSISLAGETQYF
NA	TRBV4-1	TRBJ2-3	NA	TGCGCCAGCAGCCAAGTACTCCCCGGCACAGATACGCAGTATTTT	CASSQVLPGTDTQYF
TRBD1	TRBV7-2	TRBJ1-1	NA	TGTGCCAGCAGCGGAGGACAGGGGCGAGATCCCCGGTACACTGAAGCTTTCTTT	CASSGGQGRDPRYTEAFF
TRBD2	TRBV4-2	TRBJ2-1	NA	TGTGCCAGCAGCCAAGACGAGACTAGCGGGAGTTACAATGAGCAGTTCTTC	CASSQDETSGSYNEQFF
NA	TRBV5-1	TRBJ2-7	NA	TGCGCCAGCAGCTTGTTCTCTAGCGTATCCTACGAGCAGTACTTC	CASSLFSSVSYEQYF
TRBD2	TRBV6-5	TRBJ2-3	NA	TGTGCCAGCAGCGACCGGGGGGTAGATACGCAGTATTTT	CASSDRGVDTQYF
TRBD1	TRBV7-3	TRBJ2-2	NA	TGTGCCAGCAAGGTCCACAGGGGACCTCCCTCGGGCACCGGGGAGCTGTTTTTT	CASKVHRGPPSGTGELFF
NA	TRBV25-1	TRBJ1-2	NA	TGTGCCAGCAGTGAATCCGCTAGTATGGGAGCCTATGGCTACACCTTC	CASSESASMGAYGYTF